These T cell receptor beta chains were read from a single sample in a study of blood T cells in healthy people across ages. TCRdb re-analysed the 5' RACE reads in MiXCR, keeping a single row per CDR3 protein. The sample has around 1,900,000 distinct CDR3 sequences, roughly two fifths seen once; the top ten hold about 23%. The sequenced material came from blood. The receptors were sampled from a human donor in good health. CDR3s include the opening cysteine and the closing phenylalanine or tryptophan. Each record gives: J gene, V gene, CDR3 protein.

j_call: TRBJ2-3
v_call: TRBV20-1
cdr3_aa: CSARDQRGGDTQYF

j_call: TRBJ2-7
v_call: TRBV12-3/TRBV12-4
cdr3_aa: CASSLDHLSYEQYF

j_call: TRBJ2-1
v_call: TRBV29-1
cdr3_aa: CSVDALDRTYNEQFF

j_call: TRBJ2-1
v_call: TRBV6-5
cdr3_aa: CASSSDTSLSSYNEQFF

j_call: TRBJ2-7
v_call: TRBV20-1
cdr3_aa: CSARAYFYGAGQGAWYEQYF

j_call: TRBJ2-7
v_call: TRBV12-3/TRBV12-4
cdr3_aa: CASSFEGYYEQYF

j_call: TRBJ2-6
v_call: TRBV15
cdr3_aa: CATSRVKGEGANVLTF

j_call: TRBJ2-4
v_call: TRBV5-5
cdr3_aa: CASSQAGGGGWSIQYF

j_call: TRBJ1-4
v_call: TRBV29-1
cdr3_aa: CSALLSTNEKLFF

j_call: TRBJ1-1
v_call: TRBV14
cdr3_aa: CASSQTGRTAEAFF

j_call: TRBJ2-3
v_call: TRBV12-3/TRBV12-4
cdr3_aa: CASSTVLGRGVFSTDTQYF

j_call: -
v_call: TRBV7-2
cdr3_aa: CASTLGGVAEQYF

j_call: TRBJ1-1
v_call: TRBV2
cdr3_aa: CASSVEGFGWDEAFF

j_call: TRBJ1-2
v_call: TRBV7-2
cdr3_aa: CASSPRTSYYGYTF

j_call: TRBJ2-2
v_call: TRBV6-2/TRBV6-3
cdr3_aa: CASSYSSQFGELFF

j_call: TRBJ1-4
v_call: TRBV5-1
cdr3_aa: CASSTHTGTAHEKLFF

j_call: TRBJ2-7
v_call: TRBV6-5
cdr3_aa: CASRGVRGGSEQYF

j_call: TRBJ1-5
v_call: TRBV5-1
cdr3_aa: CASSPGTTNQPQHF

j_call: TRBJ2-1
v_call: TRBV11-2
cdr3_aa: CASSSGGANEQFF

j_call: TRBJ2-2
v_call: TRBV12-3/TRBV12-4
cdr3_aa: CASSPRTNTGELFF

j_call: TRBJ2-5
v_call: TRBV7-2
cdr3_aa: CASSLAGLAAPQETQYF

j_call: TRBJ2-5
v_call: TRBV12-3/TRBV12-4
cdr3_aa: CASTPYGGQETQYF

j_call: TRBJ2-3
v_call: TRBV9
cdr3_aa: CASSVGTTSLTDTQYF

j_call: TRBJ1-5
v_call: TRBV27
cdr3_aa: CASSSRPYYSNQPQHF

j_call: TRBJ1-2
v_call: TRBV27
cdr3_aa: CASSWAGGRGYGYTF

j_call: TRBJ2-5
v_call: TRBV4-1
cdr3_aa: CASSQFGGVETQYF

j_call: TRBJ1-5
v_call: TRBV2
cdr3_aa: CASGEDRVSNQPQHF

j_call: TRBJ2-3
v_call: TRBV2
cdr3_aa: CASSEEVGGTDTQYF

j_call: TRBJ2-3
v_call: TRBV7-2
cdr3_aa: CASSLGGSGWRGTDTQYF

j_call: TRBJ2-3
v_call: TRBV7-3
cdr3_aa: CASSKLSFTDTQYF

j_call: TRBJ2-2
v_call: TRBV2
cdr3_aa: CASSRVGGLGELFF

j_call: TRBJ1-4
v_call: TRBV7-8
cdr3_aa: CASSLRGRGNEKPFF

j_call: TRBJ1-2
v_call: TRBV12-3/TRBV12-4
cdr3_aa: CASTSRGYSDGYTF

j_call: TRBJ1-1
v_call: TRBV4-1
cdr3_aa: CASSQEDRGSAFF

j_call: TRBJ1-2
v_call: TRBV20-1
cdr3_aa: CSARTGETLSGGYTF

j_call: TRBJ1-2
v_call: TRBV12-5
cdr3_aa: CASGLLQGGYTF

j_call: TRBJ2-1
v_call: TRBV10-3
cdr3_aa: CAISDIGQGVDEQFF

j_call: TRBJ1-6
v_call: TRBV24-1
cdr3_aa: CATSDSRDYNSPLHF

j_call: TRBJ2-6
v_call: TRBV5-5
cdr3_aa: CASSLGGSANVLTF

j_call: TRBJ1-6
v_call: TRBV12-3/TRBV12-4
cdr3_aa: CASSRGGAYNSPLHF

j_call: TRBJ2-1
v_call: TRBV20-1
cdr3_aa: CSASWDRGLLDEQFF

j_call: -
v_call: TRBV7-2
cdr3_aa: CASSARGGGLQETQYF

j_call: TRBJ2-5
v_call: TRBV12-3/TRBV12-4
cdr3_aa: CASSLSGANERYF

j_call: TRBJ2-7
v_call: TRBV4-3
cdr3_aa: CASSQGREWGDFAYEQYF

j_call: TRBJ1-4
v_call: TRBV11-1
cdr3_aa: CASSFGTTNEKLFF

j_call: TRBJ1-6
v_call: TRBV6-5
cdr3_aa: CASSYSGENNSPLHF

j_call: TRBJ1-1
v_call: TRBV5-1
cdr3_aa: CASSSQQGVEAFF

j_call: TRBJ2-1
v_call: TRBV7-9
cdr3_aa: CASSAIAESYNEQFF

j_call: TRBJ1-2
v_call: TRBV6-6
cdr3_aa: CATRAGGSYGYTF

j_call: TRBJ2-1
v_call: TRBV5-1
cdr3_aa: CASSPTFGGGPTYNEQFF

j_call: TRBJ1-6
v_call: TRBV4-1
cdr3_aa: CASSQVLTGGFTTLHF

j_call: TRBJ1-2
v_call: TRBV4-1
cdr3_aa: CASSRALGYGYTF

j_call: TRBJ2-5
v_call: TRBV20-1
cdr3_aa: CSARGDRAGTQETQYF

j_call: TRBJ1-2
v_call: TRBV2
cdr3_aa: CASRLDTEGYTF